This TCR beta chain was identified during a study of T-cell reconstitution after alpha-beta-depleted transplantation in children. This clonotype has just a few counts. No antigen is known for it. A library of TCRbeta sequences, prepared with unique molecular identifiers, was generated. TCRdb reprocessed the PCR reads with MiXCR, giving one entry per CDR3 protein. The sample lists just under 250,000 distinct CDR3 sequences; 20% to 30% were seen once. Study observations and caveats: Reportedly, alpha-beta T cells present about two months post-transplant originated from several hundred expanded clones of graft origin. Where some patients showed high TCRbeta diversity at day 60, it came from recipient T cells and thymic progenitors that had survived.

The ends were cut back, 0 bases at V and 11 bases at J, with 13 bases in the middle. This CDR3 is built from 12 residues. Germline-derived CDR1 and CDR2 are DFQATT and SNEGSKA (reference sequence). The TCR sequence derives from a girl aged 2-10 years with Fanconi anemia, due to receive a stem cell transplant. V is TRBV20-1 and J is TRBJ1-1; no clear D gene. The sequenced sample was PBMCs, obtained before TCRalphabeta/CD19-depleted stem cell transplant. CDR3 amino acids: CSARDRSGMAFF. The DNA for the CDR3 is TGCAGTGCTAGAGATAGGAGCGGTATGGCTTTCTTT.